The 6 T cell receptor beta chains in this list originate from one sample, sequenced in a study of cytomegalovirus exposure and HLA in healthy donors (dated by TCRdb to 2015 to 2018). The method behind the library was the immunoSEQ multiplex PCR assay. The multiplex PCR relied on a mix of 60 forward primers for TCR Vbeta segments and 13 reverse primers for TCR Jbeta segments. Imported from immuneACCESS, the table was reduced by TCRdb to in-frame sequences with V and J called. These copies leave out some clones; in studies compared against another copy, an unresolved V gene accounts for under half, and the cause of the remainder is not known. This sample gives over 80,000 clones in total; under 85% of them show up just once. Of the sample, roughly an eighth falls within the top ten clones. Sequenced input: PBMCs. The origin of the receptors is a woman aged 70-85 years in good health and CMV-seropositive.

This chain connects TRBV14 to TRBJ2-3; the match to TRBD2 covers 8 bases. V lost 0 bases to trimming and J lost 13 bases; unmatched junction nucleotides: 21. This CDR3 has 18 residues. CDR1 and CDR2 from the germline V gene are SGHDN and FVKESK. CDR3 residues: CASSQELSGIRKLMGKYF. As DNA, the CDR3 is TGTGCCAGCAGCCAAGAGCTTAGCGGGATACGAAAACTGATGGGGAAGTATTTT.

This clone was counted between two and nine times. The CDR3 here is CASRRTSGNQETQYF. CDR3 nucleotides: TGTGCCAGCAGGCGGACTAGCGGGAACCAAGAGACCCAGTACTTC. The chain uses TRBV2 and TRBJ2-5; 12 bases agree with TRBD2. CDR1 SNHLY and CDR2 FYNNEI come from the germline V gene. The CDR3 is made up of 15 amino acids. V was pared by 6 bases and J by 0 bases, with 2 bases of the junction left unmatched.

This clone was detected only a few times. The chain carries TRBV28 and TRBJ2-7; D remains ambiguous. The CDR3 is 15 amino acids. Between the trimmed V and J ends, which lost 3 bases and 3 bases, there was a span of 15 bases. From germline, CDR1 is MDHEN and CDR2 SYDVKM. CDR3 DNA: TGTGCCAGCAGTTTCTTCCCTTCACGAGTCTACGAGCAGTACTTC. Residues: CASSFFPSRVYEQYF.

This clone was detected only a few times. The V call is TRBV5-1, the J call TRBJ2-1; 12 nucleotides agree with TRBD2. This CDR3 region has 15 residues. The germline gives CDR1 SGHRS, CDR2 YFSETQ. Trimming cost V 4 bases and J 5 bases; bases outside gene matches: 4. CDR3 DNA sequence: TGCGCCAGCAGCGAGACTAGCGGGAGTCACAATGAGCAGTTCTTC. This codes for CASSETSGSHNEQFF.

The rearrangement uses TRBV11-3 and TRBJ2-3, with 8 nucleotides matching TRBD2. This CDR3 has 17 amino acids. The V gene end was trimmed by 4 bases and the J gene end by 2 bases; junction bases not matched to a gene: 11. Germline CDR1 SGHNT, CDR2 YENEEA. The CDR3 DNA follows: TGTGCCAGCAGCTCCCCCTCCAGCGGGGGCGTCACAGATACGCAGTATTTT. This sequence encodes CASSSPSSGGVTDTQYF.

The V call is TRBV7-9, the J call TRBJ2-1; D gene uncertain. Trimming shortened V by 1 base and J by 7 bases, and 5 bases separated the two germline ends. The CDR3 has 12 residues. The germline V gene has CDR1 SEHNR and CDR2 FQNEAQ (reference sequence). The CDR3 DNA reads TGTGCCAGCAGCTTAGATCTGAATGAGCAGTTCTTC. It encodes CASSLDLNEQFF.